A selection of T cell receptor beta chains follows, all from one sample in a study of blood T cell repertoires in COVID-19. The table came from immunoSEQ multiplex PCR; TCRdb's copy has only in-frame clones and leaves some out. The repertoire holds about 360,000 clones, with about 80% as singletons. Sample: peripheral blood. The receptors come from a human donor with acute or convalescent COVID-19. The donor label of this sample is uncertain. Each CDR3 is given with its conserved first and last residue. A D gene is named only where the DNA matches it firmly. Not every row has a clone size; where given, it reads once, few, many or a size class.

d_call,j_call,cdr3_length,v_call,clone_size,cdr3_nt,cdr3_aa
NA,TRBJ2-1,15,TRBV4-1,few,TGCGCCAGCAGCCGCAACTGGGGGCGGGACAATGAGCAGTTCTTC,CASSRNWGRDNEQFF
NA,TRBJ1-2,16,TRBV5-1,NA,TGCGCCAGCAGCTGGGACGGAGGGCGGGACCCGCTCGGCTACACCTTC,CASSWDGGRDPLGYTF
TRBD2,TRBJ2-7,15,TRBV3-1/TRBV3-2,once,TGTGCCAGCAGCCTAGGGACTAGCGGGAGCTACGAGCAGTACTTC,CASSLGTSGSYEQYF
TRBD2,TRBJ2-3,15,TRBV7-6,NA,TGTGCCAGCACCCCGCGGGGGGCTCCCACAGATACGCAGTATTTT,CASTPRGAPTDTQYF
NA,TRBJ1-1,15,TRBV5-1,NA,TGCGCCAGCAGACTGGGGGCGGCGGGGGACACTGAAGCTTTCTTT,CASRLGAAGDTEAFF
TRBD2,TRBJ2-5,15,TRBV2,NA,TGTGCCAGCAGTACTAGCGGGAGTAGGAAAGAGACCCAGTACTTC,CASSTSGSRKETQYF
NA,TRBJ1-2,15,TRBV6-5,NA,TGTGCCAGCAGTTACTCGATCCTGGCGGGGTGGGGCTACACCTTC,CASSYSILAGWGYTF
TRBD1,TRBJ2-7,14,TRBV7-9,NA,TGTGCCAGCAGCCCCCAGGGGGCGCGGAACGAGCAGTACTTC,CASSPQGARNEQYF
NA,TRBJ2-7,14,TRBV5-1,NA,TGCGCCAGCAGCTTGAGAGAGGGTTCTCGCGAGCAGTACTTC,CASSLREGSREQYF
NA,TRBJ2-7,14,TRBV11-3,NA,TGTGCCAGCAGCTTGACGTCCCGGGGATACGAGCAGTACTTC,CASSLTSRGYEQYF
TRBD1,TRBJ1-2,15,TRBV3-1/TRBV3-2,NA,TGTGCCAGCAGCTTAACAAACAGGGGCAGTATCGGCTACACCTTC,CASSLTNRGSIGYTF
TRBD1,TRBJ1-2,18,TRBV19,NA,TGTGCCAGTAGCCCCGCGTCCCGACAGGGGGCGGCTAACTATGGCTACACCTTC,CASSPASRQGAANYGYTF
NA,TRBJ2-1,15,TRBV5-1,NA,TGCGCCAGCAGCCCGGACTTAAGCTCCTACAATGAGCAGTTCTTC,CASSPDLSSYNEQFF
NA,TRBJ2-1,13,TRBV5-5,NA,TGTGCCAGCCACTTCCAGGCTCGGAATGAGCAGTTCTTC,CASHFQARNEQFF